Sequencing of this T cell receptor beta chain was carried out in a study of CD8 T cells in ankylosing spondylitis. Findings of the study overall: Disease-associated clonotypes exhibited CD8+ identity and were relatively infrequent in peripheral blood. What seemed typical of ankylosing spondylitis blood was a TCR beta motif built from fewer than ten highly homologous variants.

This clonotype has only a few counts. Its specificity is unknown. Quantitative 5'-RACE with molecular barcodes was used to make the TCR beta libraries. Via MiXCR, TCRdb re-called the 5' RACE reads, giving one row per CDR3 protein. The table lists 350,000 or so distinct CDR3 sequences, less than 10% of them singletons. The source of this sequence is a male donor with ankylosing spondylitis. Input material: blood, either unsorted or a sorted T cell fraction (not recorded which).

CDR3 nucleotide sequence: TGTGCCAGCAGCCGTTTGGCCGGGGAGCAGTTCTTC. Protein product: CASSRLAGEQFF. The rearrangement uses TRBV7-3 and TRBJ2-1, with unresolved D. The CDR3 consists of 12 residues. CDR1 and CDR2 (germline): SGHTA, FQGTGA. V lost 5 bases and J 10 bases, leaving 12 bases between the germline ends.